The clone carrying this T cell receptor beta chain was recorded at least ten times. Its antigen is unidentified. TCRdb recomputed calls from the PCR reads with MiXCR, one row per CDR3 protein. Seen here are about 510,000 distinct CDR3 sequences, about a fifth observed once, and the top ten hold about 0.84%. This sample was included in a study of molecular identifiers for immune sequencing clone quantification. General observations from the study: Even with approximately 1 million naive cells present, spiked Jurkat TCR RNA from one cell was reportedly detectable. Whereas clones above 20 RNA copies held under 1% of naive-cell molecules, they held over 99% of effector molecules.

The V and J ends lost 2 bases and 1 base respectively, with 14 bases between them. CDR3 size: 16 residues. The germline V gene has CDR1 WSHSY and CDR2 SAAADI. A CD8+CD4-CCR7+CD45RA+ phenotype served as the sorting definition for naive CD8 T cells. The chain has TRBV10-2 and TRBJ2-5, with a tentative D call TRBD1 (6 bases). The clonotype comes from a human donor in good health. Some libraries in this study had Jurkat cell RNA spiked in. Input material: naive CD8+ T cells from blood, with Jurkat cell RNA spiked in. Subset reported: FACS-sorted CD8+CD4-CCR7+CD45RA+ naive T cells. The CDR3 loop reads CASSEPRQDTQETQYF. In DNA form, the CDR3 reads TGCGCCAGCAGTGAGCCGAGACAGGACACCCAAGAGACCCAGTACTTC.